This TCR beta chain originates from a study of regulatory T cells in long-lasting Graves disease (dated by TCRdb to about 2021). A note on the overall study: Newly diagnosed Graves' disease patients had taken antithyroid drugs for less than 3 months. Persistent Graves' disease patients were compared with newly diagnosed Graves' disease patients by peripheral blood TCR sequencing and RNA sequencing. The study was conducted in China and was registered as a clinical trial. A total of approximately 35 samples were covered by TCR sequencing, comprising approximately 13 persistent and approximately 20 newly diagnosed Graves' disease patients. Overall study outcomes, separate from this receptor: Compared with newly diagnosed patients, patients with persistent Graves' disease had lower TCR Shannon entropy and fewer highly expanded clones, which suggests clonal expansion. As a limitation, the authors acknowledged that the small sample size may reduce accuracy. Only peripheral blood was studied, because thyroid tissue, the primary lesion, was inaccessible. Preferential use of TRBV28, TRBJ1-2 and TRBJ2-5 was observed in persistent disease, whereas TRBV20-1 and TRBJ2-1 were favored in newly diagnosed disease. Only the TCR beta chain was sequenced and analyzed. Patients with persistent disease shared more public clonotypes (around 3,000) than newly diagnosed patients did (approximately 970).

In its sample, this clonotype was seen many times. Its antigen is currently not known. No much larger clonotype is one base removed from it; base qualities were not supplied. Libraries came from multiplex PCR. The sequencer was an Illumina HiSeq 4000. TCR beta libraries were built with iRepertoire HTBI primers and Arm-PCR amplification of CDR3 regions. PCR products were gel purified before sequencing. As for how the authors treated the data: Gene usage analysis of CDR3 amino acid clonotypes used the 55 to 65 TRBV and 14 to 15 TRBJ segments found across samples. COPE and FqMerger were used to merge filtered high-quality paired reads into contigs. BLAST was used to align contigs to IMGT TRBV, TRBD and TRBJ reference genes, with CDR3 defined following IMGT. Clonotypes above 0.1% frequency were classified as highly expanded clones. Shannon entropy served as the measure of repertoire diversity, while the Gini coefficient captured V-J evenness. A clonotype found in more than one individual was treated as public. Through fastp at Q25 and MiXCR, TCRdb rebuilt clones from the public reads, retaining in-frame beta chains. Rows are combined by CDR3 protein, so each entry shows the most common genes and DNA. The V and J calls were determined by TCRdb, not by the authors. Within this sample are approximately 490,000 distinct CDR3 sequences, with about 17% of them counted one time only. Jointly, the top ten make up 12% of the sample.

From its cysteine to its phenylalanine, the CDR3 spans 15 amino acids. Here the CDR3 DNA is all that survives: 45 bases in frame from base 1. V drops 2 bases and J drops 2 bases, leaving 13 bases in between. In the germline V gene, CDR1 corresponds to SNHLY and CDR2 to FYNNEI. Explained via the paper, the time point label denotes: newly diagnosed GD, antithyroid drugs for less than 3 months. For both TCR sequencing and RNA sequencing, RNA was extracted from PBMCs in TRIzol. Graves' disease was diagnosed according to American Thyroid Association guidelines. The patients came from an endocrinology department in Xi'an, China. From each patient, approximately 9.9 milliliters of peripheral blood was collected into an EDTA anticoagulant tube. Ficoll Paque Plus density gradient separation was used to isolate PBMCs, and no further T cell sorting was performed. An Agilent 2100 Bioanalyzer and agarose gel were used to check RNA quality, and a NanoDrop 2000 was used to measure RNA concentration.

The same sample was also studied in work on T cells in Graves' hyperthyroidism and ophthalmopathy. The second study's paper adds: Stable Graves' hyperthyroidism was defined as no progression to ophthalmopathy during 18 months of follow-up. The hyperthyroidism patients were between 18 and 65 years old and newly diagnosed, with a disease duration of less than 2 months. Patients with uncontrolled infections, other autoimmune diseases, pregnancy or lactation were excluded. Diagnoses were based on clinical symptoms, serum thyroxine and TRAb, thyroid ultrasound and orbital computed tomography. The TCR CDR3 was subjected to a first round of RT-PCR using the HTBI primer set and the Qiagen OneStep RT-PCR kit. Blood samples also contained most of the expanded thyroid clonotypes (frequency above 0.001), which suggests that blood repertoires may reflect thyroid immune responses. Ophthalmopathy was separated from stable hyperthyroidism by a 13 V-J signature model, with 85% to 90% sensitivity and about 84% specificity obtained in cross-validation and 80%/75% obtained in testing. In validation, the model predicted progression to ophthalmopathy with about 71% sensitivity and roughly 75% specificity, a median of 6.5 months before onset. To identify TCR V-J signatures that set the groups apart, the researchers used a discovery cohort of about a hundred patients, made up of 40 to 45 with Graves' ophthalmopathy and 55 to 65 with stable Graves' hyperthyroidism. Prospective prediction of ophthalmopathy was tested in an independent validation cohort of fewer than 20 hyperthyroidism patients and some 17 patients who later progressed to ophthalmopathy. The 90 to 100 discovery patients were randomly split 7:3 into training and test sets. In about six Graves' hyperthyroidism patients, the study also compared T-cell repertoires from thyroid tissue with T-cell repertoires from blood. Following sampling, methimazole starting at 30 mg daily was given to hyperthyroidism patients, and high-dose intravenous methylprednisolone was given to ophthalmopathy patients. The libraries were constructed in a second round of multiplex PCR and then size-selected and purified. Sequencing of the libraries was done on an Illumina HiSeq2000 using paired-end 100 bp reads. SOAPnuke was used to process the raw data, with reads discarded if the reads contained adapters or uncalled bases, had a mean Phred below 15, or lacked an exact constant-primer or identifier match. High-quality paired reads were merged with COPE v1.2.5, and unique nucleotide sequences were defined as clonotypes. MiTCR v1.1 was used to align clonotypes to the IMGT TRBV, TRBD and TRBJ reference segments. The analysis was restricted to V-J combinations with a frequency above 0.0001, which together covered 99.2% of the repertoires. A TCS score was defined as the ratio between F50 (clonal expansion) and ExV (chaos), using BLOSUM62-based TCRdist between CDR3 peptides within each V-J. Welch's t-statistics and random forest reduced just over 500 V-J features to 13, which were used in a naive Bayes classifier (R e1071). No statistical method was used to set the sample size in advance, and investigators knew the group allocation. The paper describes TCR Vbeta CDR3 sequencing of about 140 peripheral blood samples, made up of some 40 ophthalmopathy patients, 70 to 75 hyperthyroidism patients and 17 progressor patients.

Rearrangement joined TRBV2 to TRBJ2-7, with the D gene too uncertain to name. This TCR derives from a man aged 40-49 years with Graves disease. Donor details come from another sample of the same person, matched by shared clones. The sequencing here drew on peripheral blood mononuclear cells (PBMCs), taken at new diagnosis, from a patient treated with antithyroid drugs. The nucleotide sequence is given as TGTGCCAGCAGTGAAAAAGCAGGTCTTACCTACGAGCAGTACTTC. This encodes CASSEKAGLTYEQYF.